This T cell receptor beta chain was sequenced for a study of blood T cell repertoires in COVID-19. Participants' reported clinical history set cohort assignment. The germline V gene has CDR1 LGHNT and CDR2 FRNRAP. V was clipped by 1 base and J by 5 bases; unmatched bases: 8. The CDR3 extends over 16 amino acids. The assay was immunoSEQ multiplex PCR, and TCRdb's table has in-frame clones only and misses some. This sample yields about 320,000 clones, of which about 91% are seen a single time; around 9% belongs to the top ten. J is TRBJ2-1 and V is TRBV12-5, with 7 nucleotides matching TRBD1. The sequenced sample was PBMCs or T cells enriched from blood (not recorded which). The TCR sequence derives from a woman between 18 and 29 years old who had recovered from COVID-19. The CDR3 coding sequence is TGTGCTAGTGGTTTGGGGGAGCAGGGGGAAGACAATGAGCAGTTCTTC. Amino acid sequence: CASGLGEQGEDNEQFF.